This T cell receptor (beta chain) came from a study of OX40 agonist ivuxolimab in advanced cancers. The protocol was immunoSEQ multiplex PCR, while the TCRdb copy is restricted to in-frame clones and leaves out a portion. Of about 27,000 clones listed, roughly 80% are singletons. From germline, CDR1 is SGDLS and CDR2 YYNGEE. The CDR3 runs 15 residues. Unmatched junction bases numbered 6, after V lost 3 bases and J lost 2 bases. This chain joins TRBV9 and TRBJ2-7; 9 bases map to TRBD1. This TCR was sampled from an adult with an advanced solid tumor such as melanoma, head and neck, liver or kidney cancer. The sequencing here drew on CD4+ or CD8+ T cells sorted from blood, taken in a trial of the OX40 agonist ivuxolimab. CDR3 bases: TGTGCCAGCAGCGGGGGGACAGGGTCCACCTACGAGCAGTACTTC. It codes for CASSGGTGSTYEQYF.